This TCR beta chain was documented in a study of blood T cell repertoires in COVID-19. This table comes from immunoSEQ multiplex PCR, and its TCRdb copy is limited to in-frame clones, with some not included. The data hold roughly 260,000 clones, with 87% observed a single time. The CDR3 is 16 residues long. J gave up 4 bases and V 5 bases, and 13 bases lay outside the gene matches. CDR1 is MNHEY, CDR2 SMNVEV, per germline (reference sequence). The clonotype comes from a woman aged 30 to 39 with acute COVID-19. Sequenced material: PBMCs or T cells enriched from blood (not recorded which). The gene calls are TRBV27 and TRBJ2-7; 8 bases are a match to TRBD2. The CDR3 DNA reads as TGTGCCAGCAGTCCCCTCGGCGGGGGGCCTGTTTACGAGCAGTACTTC. Translating gives CASSPLGGGPVYEQYF.